A selection of T cell receptor beta chains follows, all from one sample in a study of technical replicates of blood from a few donors. Assay: immunoSEQ multiplex PCR; the TCRdb copy retains only in-frame clones and omits some. The sample consists of 55,000 to 65,000 clones, roughly 90% of them appearing once. The sample taken for sequencing was PBMCs. The receptors stem from a human donor in good health. Some clones in this sample may be carry-over from other donors' samples. Both conserved end residues are part of each CDR3. D genes are given only for firm matches. The size entry is marked missing in some rows and otherwise reads once, few, many or a size class.

d_call	clone_size	cdr3_length	v_call	j_call	cdr3_nt	cdr3_aa
-	-	13	TRBV4-1	TRBJ2-7	TGCGCCAGCAGCCGGCCCAGCGGTTACGAGCAGTACTTC	CASSRPSGYEQYF
-	-	14	TRBV7-9	TRBJ2-4	TGTGCCAGCAGCTTCTCCGGAGCCAAAAACATTCAGTACTTC	CASSFSGAKNIQYF
-	-	12	TRBV2	TRBJ2-7	TGTGCCAGCAAACGAGCGACCTACGAGCAGTACTTC	CASKRATYEQYF
TRBD2	-	16	TRBV5-1	TRBJ2-5	TGCGCCAGCAGCGCCGGGACTAGCGTCCTCAGGGAGACCCAGTACTTC	CASSAGTSVLRETQYF
-	few	14	TRBV5-1	TRBJ1-4	TGCGCCAGCAGCCCAGGTTGGGGAGGGTATAAACTGTTTTTT	CASSPGWGGYKLFF
TRBD2	-	16	TRBV5-4	TRBJ2-5	TGTGCCAGCAGCTGGGCTCGCGGGGGGGCGTCAGAGACCCAGTACTTC	CASSWARGGASETQYF
-	-	15	TRBV5-1	TRBJ2-5	TGCGCCAGCGCGCCGGGAGGGGGCAGTTGGGAGACCCAGTACTTC	CASAPGGGSWETQYF
TRBD2	-	16	TRBV7-2	TRBJ2-7	TGTGCCAGCAGCCGAGGGGCCAGCGGGGGGACCTACGAGCAGTACTTC	CASSRGASGGTYEQYF
-	-	14	TRBV7-9	TRBJ1-1	TGTGCCAGCAGCTTTGGACAGCTCGCCACTGAAGCTTTCTTT	CASSFGQLATEAFF
-	-	13	TRBV7-9	TRBJ2-5	TGTGCCAGCAGCCCGCAAGCGAAAGAGACCCAGTACTTC	CASSPQAKETQYF
TRBD1	-	16	TRBV25-1	TRBJ1-5	TGTGCCAGCAGTGCGAACAGGGGCGCAGGGAATCAGCCCCAGCATTTT	CASSANRGAGNQPQHF
-	-	15	TRBV9	TRBJ2-3	TGTGCCAGCAGCTCCTCTGGGGGGGGCCCAGATACGCAGTATTTT	CASSSSGGGPDTQYF
-	-	15	TRBV15	TRBJ2-7	TGTGCCACCAGCAGAGGCTCCGGCGGAACCTACGAGCAGTACTTC	CATSRGSGGTYEQYF
-	few	16	TRBV18	TRBJ1-6	TGTGCCAGCTCAGAAGGACAGAGCTCCTATAATTCACCCCTCCACTTT	CASSEGQSSYNSPLHF
-	-	17	TRBV5-4	TRBJ2-6	TGTGCCAGCAGCCTGAGGACAGGTGGAGGGGGGGCCAACGTCCTGACTTTC	CASSLRTGGGGANVLTF
TRBD1	-	15	TRBV5-1	TRBJ1-6	TGCGCCAGCAGCCCAAAAGGACAGGGCGGATCACCCCTCCACTTT	CASSPKGQGGSPLHF
-	-	13	TRBV7-3	TRBJ2-7	TGTGCCAGCAGCTTCGGGTCTCAGAGCGAGCAGTACTTC	CASSFGSQSEQYF
TRBD2	-	15	TRBV6-6	TRBJ2-5	TGTGCCAGCAGCAAGGGACTAGCGGGTAGGGAGACCCAGTACTTC	CASSKGLAGRETQYF
-	-	13	TRBV5-1	TRBJ1-2	TGCGCCAGCAGCTTTCCAGGAAAGGATGGCTACACCTTC	CASSFPGKDGYTF
TRBD1	once	17	TRBV7-2	TRBJ2-5	TGTGCCAGCAGCTTAGGTGCTTCGGGACAGGGGCGGGGGACCCAGTACTTC	CASSLGASGQGRGTQYF
TRBD1	few	13	TRBV5-1	TRBJ1-1	TGCGCCAGCAGCTTAGACAGGGGATATGAAGCTTTCTTT	CASSLDRGYEAFF
-	-	16	TRBV4-3	TRBJ2-7	TGCGCCAGCAGCCAAGATTTCCTCCCTCCCTCCTACGAGCAGTACTTC	CASSQDFLPPSYEQYF
-	-	16	TRBV4-3	TRBJ2-1	TGCGCCAGCAGCCAAGATCCGGGACACTCCTACAATGAGCAGTTCTTC	CASSQDPGHSYNEQFF
-	-	15	TRBV7-6	TRBJ1-3	TGTGCCAGCAGCCACGTGGGGGGGACTGGAAACACCATATATTTT	CASSHVGGTGNTIYF
-	-	14	TRBV5-5	TRBJ1-1	TGTGCCAGCATCCGCGACAGGTCCAACACTGAAGCTTTCTTT	CASIRDRSNTEAFF
-	-	15	TRBV5-4	TRBJ2-3	TGTGCCAGCAGCTTTACCCAGGGGGGTGCAGATACGCAGTATTTT	CASSFTQGGADTQYF
-	once	11	TRBV20-1	TRBJ2-7	TGCAGTGCTAAATCTAGCTACGAGCAGTACTTC	CSAKSSYEQYF
TRBD1	-	16	TRBV10-3	TRBJ1-6	TGTGCCATCAGTGAGGGGGGCAGGGGGATTAATTCACCCCTCCACTTT	CAISEGGRGINSPLHF
-	once	16	TRBV28	TRBJ2-6	TGTGCCAGCAGTTCGACCGAGGGCTCTGGGGCCAACGTCCTGACTTTC	CASSSTEGSGANVLTF
-	-	16	TRBV19	TRBJ2-4	TGTGCCAGTAGCCCAGACAGAACCCTAGCCAAAAACATTCAGTACTTC	CASSPDRTLAKNIQYF
-	once	17	TRBV18	TRBJ1-5	TGTGCCAGCTCACCTTCGGCGGCACCTTATAGCAATCAGCCCCAGCATTTT	CASSPSAAPYSNQPQHF
TRBD2	-	18	TRBV4-1	TRBJ2-1	TGCGCCAGCAGCCAAGTATGGCCTAGCGGGAGCTCCTACAATGAGCAGTTCTTC	CASSQVWPSGSSYNEQFF
TRBD2	-	18	TRBV4-2	TRBJ2-1	TGTGCCAGCAGCCAAGATCCGACTAGCGCCGGGGGGGACAATGAGCAGTTCTTC	CASSQDPTSAGGDNEQFF
-	-	15	TRBV19	TRBJ1-1	TGTGCCAGTAGTATAGATCTATACGTGAACACTGAAGCTTTCTTT	CASSIDLYVNTEAFF
-	-	13	TRBV19	TRBJ2-5	TGTGCCAGTACCAATAAAACTCAAGAGACCCAGTACTTC	CASTNKTQETQYF
-	-	17	TRBV4-3	TRBJ1-2	TGCGCCAGCAGCCAAGACCGCCTTTCTGCCAAGAGATTGGGCTACACCTTC	CASSQDRLSAKRLGYTF
-	-	14	TRBV4-1	TRBJ1-1	TGCGCCAGCAGCCAAGAGGCAGGGAACACTGAAGCTTTCTTT	CASSQEAGNTEAFF
TRBD2	few	16	TRBV4-1	TRBJ2-1	TGCGCCAGCAGCCTACACAGGCGGGGGGACCACAATGAGCAGTTCTTC	CASSLHRRGDHNEQFF
-	-	14	TRBV7-6	TRBJ2-7	TGTGCCAGCAGCTTAGGACTTCTCGGGGACGAGCAGTACTTC	CASSLGLLGDEQYF
-	-	14	TRBV10-3	TRBJ1-2	TGTGCCATCAGTGAGTCACGGGGGAACTATGGCTACACCTTC	CAISESRGNYGYTF
-	-	15	TRBV11-2	TRBJ1-6	TGTGCCAGCAGCCTCAGGGCGGGGATTAATTCACCCCTCCACTTT	CASSLRAGINSPLHF
-	once	18	TRBV19	TRBJ2-2	TGTGCCAGTAAGGAGGCCCTGAGGACGGTGGGGTCCACCGGGGAGCTGTTTTTT	CASKEALRTVGSTGELFF
-	-	15	TRBV7-2	TRBJ2-7	TGTGCCAGCAGCACCCAGGGAACTTTGCCCCACGAGCAGTACTTC	CASSTQGTLPHEQYF
-	-	14	TRBV18	TRBJ1-1	TGTGCCAGCTCACCGTCTGGCGGGAACACTGAAGCTTTCTTT	CASSPSGGNTEAFF
-	-	15	TRBV6-1	TRBJ1-1	TGTGCCAGCAGTGAGCCGGCAGGGGCGAACACTGAAGCTTTCTTT	CASSEPAGANTEAFF
TRBD1	-	16	TRBV7-3	TRBJ2-1	TGTGCCAGCAGCTTAACGCCGACAGGGATTTACAATGAGCAGTTCTTC	CASSLTPTGIYNEQFF
TRBD2	-	15	TRBV6-6	TRBJ2-3	TGTGCCAGCAGTTACCGGGGGGGCGACACAGATACGCAGTATTTT	CASSYRGGDTDTQYF
-	-	13	TRBV6-6	TRBJ2-1	TGTGCCAGCAGTCCTCTAGCGACGAATGAGCAGTTCTTC	CASSPLATNEQFF
TRBD1	-	15	TRBV7-2	TRBJ1-3	TGTGCCAGCAGCTCCCCGGCGGGACAGGGTCGCACCATATATTTT	CASSSPAGQGRTIYF
-	-	16	TRBV4-3	TRBJ2-1	TGCGCCAGCAGCCAAGACAGCGGACCCCCCTACAATGAGCAGTTCTTC	CASSQDSGPPYNEQFF
TRBD2	-	14	TRBV10-2	TRBJ2-7	TGCGCCAGCAGTACTAGCGGGAGTTTCTACGAGCAGTACTTC	CASSTSGSFYEQYF
-	-	14	TRBV5-1	TRBJ1-1	TGCGCCAGCAGCGTGGGACATAAGGACACTGAAGCTTTCTTT	CASSVGHKDTEAFF
-	once	15	TRBV11-2	TRBJ2-2	TGTGCCAGCAGCTTGGTCAGGGGGAACACCGGGGAGCTGTTTTTT	CASSLVRGNTGELFF
-	-	14	TRBV6-1	TRBJ1-2	TGTGCCAGTGAAGCCGTCACAGGGTTTTATGGCTACACCTTC	CASEAVTGFYGYTF
-	-	13	TRBV19	TRBJ1-1	TGTGCCAGTAGTATCTCTATGAACACTGAAGCTTTCTTT	CASSISMNTEAFF